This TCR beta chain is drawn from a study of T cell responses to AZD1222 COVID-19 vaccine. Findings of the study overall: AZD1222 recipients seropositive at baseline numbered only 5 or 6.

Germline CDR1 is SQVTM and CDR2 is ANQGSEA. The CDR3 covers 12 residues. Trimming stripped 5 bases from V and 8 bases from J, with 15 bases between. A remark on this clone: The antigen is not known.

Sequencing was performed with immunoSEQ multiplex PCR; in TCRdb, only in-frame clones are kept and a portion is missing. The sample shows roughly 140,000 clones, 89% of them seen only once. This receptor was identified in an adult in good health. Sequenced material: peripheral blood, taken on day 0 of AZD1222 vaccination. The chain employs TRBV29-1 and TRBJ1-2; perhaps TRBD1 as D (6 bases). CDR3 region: CSVPGQTWGYTF. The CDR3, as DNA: TGCAGCGTTCCCGGACAGACTTGGGGCTACACCTTC.